These 17 T cell receptor beta chains originate from one sample sequenced in a study of blood T cell repertoires in COVID-19. Only in-frame clones appear in the TCRdb table, and some are missing; sequencing was by immunoSEQ multiplex PCR. The sample includes tens of thousands of clones, roughly four fifths of them seen just once. Sequencing was done on a sample of peripheral blood. The receptors derive from a man aged 35-49 years with acute or convalescent COVID-19.

The genes are TRBV6-1 and TRBJ1-2; D is ambiguous. Germline loops: CDR1 MNHNS, CDR2 SASEGT. This CDR3 region has 15 residues. V dropped 2 bases and J dropped 0 bases, with 10 bases sitting between them. The CDR3 nucleotides are TGTGCCAGCAGTGAACCAGGCCACTCTAACTATGGCTACACCTTC. It is translated as CASSEPGHSNYGYTF.

The chain combines TRBV9 with TRBJ2-7, with 10 positions matching TRBD1. The CDR3 has 16 amino acids. The germline V gene encodes CDR1 SGDLS and CDR2 YYNGEE. The V segment lost 4 bases and the J segment 2 bases; nucleotides outside the gene matches: 9. In DNA form, the CDR3 reads TGTGCCAGCAGCCCCCGGACAGGGGGTAGGGCCTACGAGCAGTACTTC. This encodes CASSPRTGGRAYEQYF.

The CDR3 loop is CASSFAGYGYTF. The DNA for the CDR3 is TGTGCCAGCAGCTTCGCGGGGTATGGCTACACCTTC. The V gene is TRBV7-2, the J gene TRBJ1-2; D gene unclear. Trimming stripped 3 bases from V and 5 bases from J, with 7 bases between. The CDR3 covers 12 residues. Germline V gene data show CDR1 as SGHTA and CDR2 as FQGNSA.

The chain recombines TRBV18 with TRBJ2-3; tentatively, D is TRBD1 (6 bases). The CDR3 extends over 13 amino acids. Germline-derived CDR1 and CDR2 are KGHSH and LQKENI. V was clipped by 3 bases and J by 4 bases, with 8 bases between them. The CDR3 nucleotides read TGTGCCAGCTCACCTACAGGGCCAGATACGCAGTATTTT. Residues: CASSPTGPDTQYF.

The chain is built from TRBV2 and TRBJ1-2; D is ambiguous. V was pared by 3 bases and J by 4 bases, with 6 bases between. This CDR3 is built from 12 residues. CDR1 is SNHLY and CDR2 is FYNNEI in the germline V gene. CDR3 bases: TGTGCCAGCAGTGACAGGTCCTATGGCTACACCTTC. This gives the protein CASSDRSYGYTF.

The V gene is TRBV2, the J gene TRBJ2-1; TRBD2 aligns across 8 bases. The CDR3 totals 16 residues. Germline V gene data show CDR1 as SNHLY and CDR2 as FYNNEI. V gave up 5 bases and J gave up 3 bases; unmatched junction bases: 9. The CDR3 sequence is CASSSTGTSVYNEQFF. For the CDR3, the DNA is TGTGCCAGCAGTTCCACCGGGACTAGTGTCTACAATGAGCAGTTCTTC.

This clone occurred many times. V usage is TRBV28 and J usage is TRBJ2-7, with 7 nucleotides matching TRBD1. The length of the CDR3 is 14 residues. Germline lookup yields CDR1 MDHEN and CDR2 SYDVKM. Trimming cost V 5 bases and J 3 bases; bases outside gene matches: 7. CDR3: CASSGTGQNYEQYF. As DNA, the CDR3 is TGTGCCAGCAGTGGGACGGGACAGAACTACGAGCAGTACTTC. Combining the CDR3 with reference TRBV28 and TRBJ2-7 gives the whole variable domain DVKVTQSSRYLVKRTGEKVFLECVQDMDHENMFWYRQDPGLGLRLIYFSYDVKMKEKGDIPEGYSVSREKKERFSLILESASTNQTSMYLCASSGTGQNYEQYFGPGTRLTVT.

V gene TRBV6-2 or TRBV6-3 combines with J gene TRBJ2-1; 12 nucleotides agree with TRBD1. The CDR3 runs 15 residues. With 5 bases clipped from V and 9 bases from J, the junction kept 8 bases outside the gene matches. The germline gives CDR1 MNHEY, CDR2 SVGEGT. CDR3 amino acids: CASSDPGQGAFEQFF. DNA of the CDR3: TGTGCCAGCAGTGACCCGGGACAGGGGGCGTTTGAGCAGTTCTTC.

CDR3 sequence: CATSQIGQGLSGELFF. The CDR3 DNA is TGTGCCACCAGTCAAATAGGACAGGGTCTATCAGGGGAGCTGTTTTTT. The chain has TRBV24-1 and TRBJ2-2; TRBD1 agrees at 8 bases. The V segment lost 6 bases and the J segment 8 bases; nucleotides outside the gene matches: 13. Germline CDR1 KGHDR, CDR2 SFDVKD. This CDR3 contains 16 residues.

The chain recombines TRBV6-5 with TRBJ1-5, with D possibly TRBD1 on 5 matching bases. The CDR3 runs to 15 residues. CDR1 is MNHEY and CDR2 is SVGAGI in the germline V gene. V was trimmed by 6 bases and J by 5 bases, leaving 17 bases between them. The CDR3 sequence: CASRPAPGKDQPQHF. For the CDR3, the DNA is TGTGCCAGCAGGCCGGCTCCAGGGAAGGATCAGCCCCAGCATTTT.

The chain couples TRBV5-6 to TRBJ1-3; D is possibly TRBD1 (6 bases). Trimming left V 0 bases short and J 8 bases short, with 18 bases between. Germline V gene data show CDR1 as SGHDT and CDR2 as YYEEEE. The CDR3 is 16 amino acids. In DNA form, the CDR3 reads TGTGCCAGCAGCTTGGACAGGGCTTTAACTGGGCACACCATATATTTT. Protein sequence: CASSLDRALTGHTIYF.

This clone has just a few counts. CDR3 sequence: CASSDRTGASPLAKNIQYF. The CDR3 DNA sequence: TGTGCCAGTAGTGATCGGACAGGGGCCTCTCCTTTAGCCAAAAACATTCAGTACTTC. The chain carries TRBV19 and TRBJ2-4; 9 bases line up with TRBD1. Germline V gene sequence: CDR1 LNHDA, CDR2 SQIVND (reference sequence). J lost 0 bases, V lost 5 bases, and 14 bases had no gene match. The CDR3 is 19 amino acids.

The CDR3 sequence is CASGPLQGGELFF. CDR3 nucleotide sequence: TGTGCCAGCGGGCCACTCCAGGGGGGGGAGCTGTTTTTT. The chain combines TRBV7-3 with TRBJ2-2; maybe TRBD1 (6 bases). Deletions cut 8 bases from V and 8 bases from J, with 15 bases between. The CDR3 loop spans 13 amino acids. The germline V gene encodes CDR1 SGHTA and CDR2 FQGTGA.

The J gene is TRBJ2-4, the V gene TRBV18; 8 bases fit TRBD1. The junction had 8 bases not matched to a gene; V was cut back by 4 bases and J by 0 bases. There are 17 residues in the CDR3. Germline V gene sequence: CDR1 KGHSH, CDR2 LQKENI. Here the CDR3 DNA reads TGTGCCAGCTCACTAGCAGGACAGGGCCTAGCCAAAAACATTCAGTACTTC. Its translation is CASSLAGQGLAKNIQYF.

This clone has only a few counts. The gene calls are TRBV3-1 (or the pseudogene TRBV3-2) and TRBJ2-1; 7 bases fit TRBD1. Germline CDR1 reads LGHDT; CDR2 reads YNNKEL (reference sequence). V shed 4 bases and J 8 bases; nucleotides not matched to a gene: 17. This CDR3 comprises 17 residues. CDR3 sequence (DNA): TGTGCCAGCAGCCCCTTATGGGACAGTTCCTCCCTTGATGAGCAGTTCTTC. This codes for CASSPLWDSSSLDEQFF.

The chain links TRBV21-1 to TRBJ1-2; TRBD1, the D gene given by the table, was not confirmed from the DNA. TRBV21-1 is listed as a pseudogene. The CDR3 runs 16 residues. The CDR3 loop is CASSKEGAGGLYGYTF. For the CDR3, the DNA is TGTGCCAGCAGCAAAGAGGGGGCAGGGGGGCTTTATGGCTACACCTTC.

A single count supports this clone. V is TRBV5-1 and J is TRBJ1-1; D might be TRBD1 (5 bases). The CDR3 consists of 14 residues. Germline V gene sequence: CDR1 SGHRS, CDR2 YFSETQ. Deletions cut 3 bases from V and 2 bases from J, with 11 bases between. The CDR3 sequence is CASSYQTANTEAFF. In nucleotides, the CDR3 is TGCGCCAGCAGCTACCAGACAGCTAACACTGAAGCTTTCTTT. The complete variable domain, with remaining parts taken from reference TRBV5-1 and TRBJ1-1, reads KAGVTQTPRYLIKTRGQQVTLSCSPISGHRSVSWYQQTPGQGLQFLFEYFSETQRNKGNFPGRFSGRQFSNSRSEMNVSTLELGDSALYLCASSYQTANTEAFFGQGTRLTVV.